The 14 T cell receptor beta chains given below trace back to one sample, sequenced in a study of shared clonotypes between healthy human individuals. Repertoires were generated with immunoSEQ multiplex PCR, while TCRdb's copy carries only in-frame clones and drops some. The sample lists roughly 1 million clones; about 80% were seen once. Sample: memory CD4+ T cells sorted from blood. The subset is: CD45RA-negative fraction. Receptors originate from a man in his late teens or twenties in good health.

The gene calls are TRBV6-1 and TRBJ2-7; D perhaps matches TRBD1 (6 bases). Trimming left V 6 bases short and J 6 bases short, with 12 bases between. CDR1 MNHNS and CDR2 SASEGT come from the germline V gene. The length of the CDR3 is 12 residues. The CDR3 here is CASSYTGIEQYF. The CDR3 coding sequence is TGTGCCAGCAGCTACACAGGGATCGAGCAGTACTTC.

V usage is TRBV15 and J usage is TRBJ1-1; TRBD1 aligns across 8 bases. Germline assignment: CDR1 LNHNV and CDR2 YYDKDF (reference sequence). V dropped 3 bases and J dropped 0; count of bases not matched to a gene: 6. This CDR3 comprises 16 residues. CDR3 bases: TGTGCCACCAGCAGCCGACAGGGGACACTGAACACTGAAGCTTTCTTT. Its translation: CATSSRQGTLNTEAFF. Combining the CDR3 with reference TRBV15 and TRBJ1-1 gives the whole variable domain DAMVIQNPRYQVTQFGKPVTLSCSQTLNHNVMYWYQQKSSQAPKLLFHYYDKDFNNEADTPDNFQSRRPNTSFCFLDIRSPGLGDTAMYLCATSSRQGTLNTEAFFGQGTRLTVV.

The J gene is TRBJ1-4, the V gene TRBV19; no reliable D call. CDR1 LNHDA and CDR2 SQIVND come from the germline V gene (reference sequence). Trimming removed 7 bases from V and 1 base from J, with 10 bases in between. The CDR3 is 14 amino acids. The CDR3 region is CASTERGTNEKLFF. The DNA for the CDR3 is TGTGCCAGTACCGAGCGTGGAACTAATGAAAAACTGTTTTTT.

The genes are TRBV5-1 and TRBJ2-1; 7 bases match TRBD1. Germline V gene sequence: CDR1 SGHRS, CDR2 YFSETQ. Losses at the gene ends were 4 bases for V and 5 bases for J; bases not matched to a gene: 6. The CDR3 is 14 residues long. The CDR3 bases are TGCGCCAGCAGCAGCTTTGGGACAGACAATGAGCAGTTCTTC. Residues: CASSSFGTDNEQFF.

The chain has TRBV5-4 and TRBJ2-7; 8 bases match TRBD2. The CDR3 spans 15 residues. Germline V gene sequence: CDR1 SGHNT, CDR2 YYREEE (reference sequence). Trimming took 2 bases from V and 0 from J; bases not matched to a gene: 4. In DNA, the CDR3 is TGTGCCAGCAGCTTCACTAGCGGACTCTCCTACGAGCAGTACTTC. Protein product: CASSFTSGLSYEQYF.

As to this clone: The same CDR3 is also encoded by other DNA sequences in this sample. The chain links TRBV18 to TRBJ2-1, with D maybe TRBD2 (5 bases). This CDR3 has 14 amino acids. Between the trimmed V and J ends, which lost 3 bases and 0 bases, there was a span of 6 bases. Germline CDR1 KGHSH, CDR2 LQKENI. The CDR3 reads CASSPGLSYNEQFF. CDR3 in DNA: TGTGCCAGCTCACCCGGACTCTCCTACAATGAGCAGTTCTTC.

The CDR3 nucleotides are TGTGCCAGCAGGGGGGAGCGCAATCAGCCCCAGCATTTT. This encodes CASRGERNQPQHF. V gene TRBV2 combines with J gene TRBJ1-5; a weak D match, TRBD1 (5 bases). V was clipped by 6 bases and J by 2 bases, with 8 bases between them. The CDR3 is 13 residues long. Germline V gene data show CDR1 as SNHLY and CDR2 as FYNNEI. The variable domain in full, completed from reference TRBV2 and TRBJ1-5, reads EPEVTQTPSHQVTQMGQEVILRCVPISNHLYFYWYRQILGQKVEFLVSFYNNEISEKSEIFDDQFSVERPDGSNFTLKIRSTKLEDSAMYFCASRGERNQPQHFGDGTRLSIL.

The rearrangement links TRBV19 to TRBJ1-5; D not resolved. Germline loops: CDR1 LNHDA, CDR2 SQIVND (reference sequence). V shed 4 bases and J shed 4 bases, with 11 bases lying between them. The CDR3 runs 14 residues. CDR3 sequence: CASSRRELNQPQHF. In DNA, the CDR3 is TGTGCCAGTAGTAGGAGAGAACTTAATCAGCCCCAGCATTTT.

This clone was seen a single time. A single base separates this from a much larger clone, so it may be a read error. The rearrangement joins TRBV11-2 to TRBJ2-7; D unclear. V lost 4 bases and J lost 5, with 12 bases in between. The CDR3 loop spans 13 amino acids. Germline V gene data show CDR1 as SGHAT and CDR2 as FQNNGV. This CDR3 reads CASSSDPDNEQYF. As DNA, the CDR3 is TGTGCCAGCAGCTCCGACCCGGATAACGAGCAGTACTTC.

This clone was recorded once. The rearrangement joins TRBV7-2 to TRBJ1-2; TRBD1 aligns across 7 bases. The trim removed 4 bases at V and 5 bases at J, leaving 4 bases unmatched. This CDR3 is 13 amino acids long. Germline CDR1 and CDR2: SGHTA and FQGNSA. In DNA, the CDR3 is TGTGCCAGCAGCTCCACAGGGGAATATGGCTACACCTTC. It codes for CASSSTGEYGYTF.

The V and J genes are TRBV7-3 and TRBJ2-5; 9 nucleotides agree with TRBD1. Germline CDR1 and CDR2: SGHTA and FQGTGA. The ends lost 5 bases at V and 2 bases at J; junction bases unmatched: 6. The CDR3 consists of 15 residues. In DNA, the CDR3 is TGTGCCAGCAGCCCTGGGACAGGGAAACAAGAGACCCAGTACTTC. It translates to CASSPGTGKQETQYF.

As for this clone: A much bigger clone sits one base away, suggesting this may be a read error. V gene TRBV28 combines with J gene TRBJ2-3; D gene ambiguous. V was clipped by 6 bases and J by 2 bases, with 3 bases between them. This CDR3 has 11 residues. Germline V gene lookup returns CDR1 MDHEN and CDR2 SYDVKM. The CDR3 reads CASRSTDTQYF. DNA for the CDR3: TGTGCCAGCAGATCCACAGATACGCAGTATTTT.

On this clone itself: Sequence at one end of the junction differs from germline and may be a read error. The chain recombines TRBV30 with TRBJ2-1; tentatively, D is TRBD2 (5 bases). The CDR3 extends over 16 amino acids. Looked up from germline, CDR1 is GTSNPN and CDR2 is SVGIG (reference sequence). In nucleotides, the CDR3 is TGTGACTGGAGTAAACGGACTCCGCAAGGCCACAATGAGCAGTTCTTC. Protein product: CDWSKRTPQGHNEQFF.

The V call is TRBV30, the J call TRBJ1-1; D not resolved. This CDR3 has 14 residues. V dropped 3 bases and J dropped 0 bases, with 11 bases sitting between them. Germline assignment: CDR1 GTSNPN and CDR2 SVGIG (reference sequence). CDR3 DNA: TGTGCCTGGAGGGGTCTTTCATTGAACACTGAAGCTTTCTTT. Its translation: CAWRGLSLNTEAFF.